These T cell receptor beta chains were read from a single sample in a study of T cells in Graves' hyperthyroidism and ophthalmopathy. TCRdb used MiXCR to reprocess the multiplex PCR reads, holding one entry per CDR3 protein. Found here are under 700,000 distinct CDR3 sequences, over 15% of them singletons; the top ten hold 15% to 20%. Sequencing used blood. The source of these receptors is a woman between 18 and 29 years old with Graves' hyperthyroidism. The conserved cysteine and the conserved F or W are not part of the CDR3 here.

v_call	j_call	cdr3_aa
TRBV7-2	TRBJ2-3	ASSLGSEAGGPHTQY
TRBV2	TRBJ1-6	ASSEPGTRGNSPLH
TRBV24-1	TRBJ2-2	ATSEYRVSNTGELF
TRBV27	TRBJ2-2	ASKVGGWNTGELF
TRBV28	TRBJ1-1	AAADTEAF
TRBV30	TRBJ2-5	ARSVGAGRSQY
TRBV29-1	TRBJ1-1	SVGPQAHTEAF
TRBV7-3	TRBJ2-7	ASSLAAPDEQY
TRBV2	TRBJ2-7	ASQGGQVIDEQY
TRBV5-1	TRBJ2-4	ASSLDGQGARLENIQY
TRBV12-3/TRBV12-4	TRBJ1-2	ASILTGEDGYT
TRBV6-2/TRBV6-3	TRBJ2-5	ASSTGTEVETQY
TRBV6-2/TRBV6-3	TRBJ1-5	ASSRDGQPQH
TRBV7-6	TRBJ1-1	ASSRQGTANTEAF
TRBV20-1	TRBJ2-7	SARDRLADYEQY
TRBV6-1	TRBJ2-2	AGTEREDTGELF
TRBV5-6	TRBJ1-4	ASSLAGTGLTNEKLF
TRBV5-1	TRBJ2-7	ASSLYQATYEQY
TRBV12-3/TRBV12-4	TRBJ2-3	ASSLGTPRLDTQY
TRBV20-1	TRBJ2-7	SARRDSSSYEQY
TRBV6-1	TRBJ2-4	ASSWASGGASAKNIQY
TRBV27	TRBJ2-5	ASMPLTSGQETQY
TRBV12-3/TRBV12-4	TRBJ2-3	ASSTYTGTGGDTQY
TRBV20-1	TRBJ1-1	SARDPSVNTEAF
TRBV28	TRBJ2-1	ASSGLAGSYNEQF
TRBV12-3/TRBV12-4	TRBJ2-3	ASGRQEGDTQY
TRBV14	TRBJ2-1	ASSHLGQNEQF
TRBV2	TRBJ2-5	ASSAASIQETQY
TRBV20-1	TRBJ2-7	SARRDRRLYEQY
TRBV14	TRBJ2-1	ASSQGGSWGYNEQF
TRBV6-1	TRBJ2-7	ASRELAGPAYEQY
TRBV5-1	TRBJ1-6	ASSLQGQEVNSPLH
TRBV7-9	TRBJ2-7	ASSPGQGAGYEQY
TRBV4-3	TRBJ2-2	ASSQVFYGELF
TRBV15	TRBJ1-4	ATSRQAEKLF
TRBV6-1	TRBJ2-1	ASSTAGTGSNEQF
TRBV4-1	TRBJ2-1	ASSQGGAGGYSYNEQF
TRBV12-3/TRBV12-4	TRBJ1-2	ASTQTGVYGYT
TRBV27	TRBJ1-6	ASGEYRDNSPLH
TRBV18	TRBJ1-1	ASSPPDRKNTEAF
TRBV6-6	TRBJ2-5	ASSYFPPAREGQETQY
TRBV6-6	TRBJ2-6	ASSYSGSTRSGANVLT
TRBV5-6	TRBJ2-1	ASSLASASGGLSSYNEQF
TRBV9	TRBJ2-7	ASSVATGVYEQY
TRBV2	TRBJ2-3	ANSGRRGPTDTQY
TRBV6-2/TRBV6-3	TRBJ2-5	ARNRGRETQY
TRBV4-1	TRBJ2-1	ASSQGLMYRVYEQF
TRBV5-1	TRBJ2-2	ASSPGLAGESTGELF
TRBV28	TRBJ2-7	ASSASGSVYEQY
TRBV18	TRBJ2-7	ASSPLPGQRNSYEQY
TRBV10-2	TRBJ2-3	ASSESPSLTDTQY
TRBV13	TRBJ1-3	VSSLTGRNTIY
TRBV11-2	TRBJ1-4	ASSKRDPNEKLF
TRBV18	TRBJ1-1	ASSQKQGNTEAF